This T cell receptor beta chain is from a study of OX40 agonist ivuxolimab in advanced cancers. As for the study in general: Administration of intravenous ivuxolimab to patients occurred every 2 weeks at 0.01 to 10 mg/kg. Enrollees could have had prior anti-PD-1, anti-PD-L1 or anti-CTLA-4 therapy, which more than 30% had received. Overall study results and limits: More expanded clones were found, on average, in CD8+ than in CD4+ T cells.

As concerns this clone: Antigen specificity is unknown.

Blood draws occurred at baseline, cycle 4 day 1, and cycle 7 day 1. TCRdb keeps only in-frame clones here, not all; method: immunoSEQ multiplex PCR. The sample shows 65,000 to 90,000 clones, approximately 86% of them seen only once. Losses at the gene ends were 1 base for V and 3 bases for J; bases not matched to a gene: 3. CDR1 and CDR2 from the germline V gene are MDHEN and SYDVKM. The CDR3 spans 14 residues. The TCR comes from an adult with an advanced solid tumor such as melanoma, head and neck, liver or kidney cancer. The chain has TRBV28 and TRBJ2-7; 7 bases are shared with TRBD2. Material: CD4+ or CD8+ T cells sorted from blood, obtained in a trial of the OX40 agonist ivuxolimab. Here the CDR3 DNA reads TGTGCCAGCAGTTTATCGGCTAGCGGCTACGAGCAGTACTTC. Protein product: CASSLSASGYEQYF.